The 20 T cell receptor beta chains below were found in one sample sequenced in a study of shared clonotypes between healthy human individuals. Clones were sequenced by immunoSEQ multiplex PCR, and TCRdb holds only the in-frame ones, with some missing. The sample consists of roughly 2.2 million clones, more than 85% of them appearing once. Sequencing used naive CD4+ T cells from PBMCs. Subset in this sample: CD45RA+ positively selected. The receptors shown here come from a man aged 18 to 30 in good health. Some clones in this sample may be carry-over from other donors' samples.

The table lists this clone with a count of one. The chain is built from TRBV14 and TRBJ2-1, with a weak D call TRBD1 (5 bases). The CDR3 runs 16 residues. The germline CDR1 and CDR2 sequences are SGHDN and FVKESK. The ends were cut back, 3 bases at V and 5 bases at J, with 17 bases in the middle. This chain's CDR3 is CASSQLVVDSNNEQFF. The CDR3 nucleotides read TGTGCCAGCAGCCAGTTGGTCGTTGACAGTAACAATGAGCAGTTCTTC.

CDR3 nucleotide sequence: TGTGCCAGCAGCTATGACAGGGTCTTGGATTACAATGAGCAGTTCTTC. It is translated as CASSYDRVLDYNEQFF. V is TRBV5-4 and J is TRBJ2-1; 7 bases are shared with TRBD1. The CDR3 covers 16 residues. After removal of 3 bases from V and 4 bases from J, the junction contained 10 bases not matched to a gene. The germline gives CDR1 SGHNT, CDR2 YYREEE (reference sequence).

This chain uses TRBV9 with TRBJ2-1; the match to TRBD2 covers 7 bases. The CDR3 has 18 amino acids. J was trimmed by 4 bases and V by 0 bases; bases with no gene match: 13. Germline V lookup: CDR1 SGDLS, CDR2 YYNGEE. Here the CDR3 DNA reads TGTGCCAGCAGCGTAGAGGAAGAGACGTGGGAGGGGTACAATGAGCAGTTCTTC. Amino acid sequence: CASSVEEETWEGYNEQFF.

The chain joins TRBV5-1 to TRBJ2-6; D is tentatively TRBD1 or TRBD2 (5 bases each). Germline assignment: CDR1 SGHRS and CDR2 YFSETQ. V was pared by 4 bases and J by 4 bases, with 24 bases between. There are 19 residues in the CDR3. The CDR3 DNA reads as TGCGCCAGCAGCGTGTCGAACGGGACCCAATCAGGCGGGGCCAACGTCCTGACTTTC. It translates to CASSVSNGTQSGGANVLTF.

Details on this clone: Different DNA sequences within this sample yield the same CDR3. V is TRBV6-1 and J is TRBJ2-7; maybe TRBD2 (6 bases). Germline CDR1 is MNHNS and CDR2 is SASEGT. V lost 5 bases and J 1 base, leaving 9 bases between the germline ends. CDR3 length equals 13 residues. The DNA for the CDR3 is TGTGCCAGCAGTTCAGGGAGGTCCTACGAGCAGTACTTC. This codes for CASSSGRSYEQYF.

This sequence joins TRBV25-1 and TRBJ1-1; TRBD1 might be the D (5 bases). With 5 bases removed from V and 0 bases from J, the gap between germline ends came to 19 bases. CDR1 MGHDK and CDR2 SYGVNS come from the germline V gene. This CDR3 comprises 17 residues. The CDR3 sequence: CASSPKWDGFMNTEAFF. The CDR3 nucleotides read TGTGCCAGCAGTCCTAAATGGGACGGATTTATGAACACTGAAGCTTTCTTT.

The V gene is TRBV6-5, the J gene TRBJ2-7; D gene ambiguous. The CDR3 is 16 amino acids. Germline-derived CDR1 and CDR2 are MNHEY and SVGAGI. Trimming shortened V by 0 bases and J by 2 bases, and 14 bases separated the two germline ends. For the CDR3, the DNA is TGTGCCAGCAGTTACTCCAACCCGCCGCCTACCTACGAGCAGTACTTC. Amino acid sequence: CASSYSNPPPTYEQYF.

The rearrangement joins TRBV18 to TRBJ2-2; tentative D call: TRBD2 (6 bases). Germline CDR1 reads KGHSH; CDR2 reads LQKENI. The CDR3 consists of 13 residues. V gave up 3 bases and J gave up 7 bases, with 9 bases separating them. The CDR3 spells CASSPDYNGELFF. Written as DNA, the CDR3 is TGTGCCAGCTCACCGGACTATAACGGGGAGCTGTTTTTT. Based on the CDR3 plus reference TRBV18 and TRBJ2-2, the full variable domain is NAGVMQNPRHLVRRRGQEARLRCSPMKGHSHVYWYRQLPEEGLKFMVYLQKENIIDESGMPKERFSAEFPKEGPSILRIQQVVRGDSAAYFCASSPDYNGELFFGEGSRLTVL.

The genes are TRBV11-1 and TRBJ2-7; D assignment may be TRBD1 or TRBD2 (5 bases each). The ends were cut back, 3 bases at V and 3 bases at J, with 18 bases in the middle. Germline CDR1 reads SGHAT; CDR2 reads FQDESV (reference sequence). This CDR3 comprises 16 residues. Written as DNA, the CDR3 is TGTGCCAGCAGCTTTGGACGCCGGGACGCCGTCTACGAGCAGTACTTC. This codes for CASSFGRRDAVYEQYF.

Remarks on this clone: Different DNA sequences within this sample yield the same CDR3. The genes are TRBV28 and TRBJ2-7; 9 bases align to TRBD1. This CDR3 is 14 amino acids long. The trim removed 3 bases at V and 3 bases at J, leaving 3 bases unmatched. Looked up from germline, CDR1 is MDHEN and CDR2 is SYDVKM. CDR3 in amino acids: CASSFRDRVYEQYF. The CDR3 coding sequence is TGTGCCAGCAGTTTCAGGGACAGGGTCTACGAGCAGTACTTC.

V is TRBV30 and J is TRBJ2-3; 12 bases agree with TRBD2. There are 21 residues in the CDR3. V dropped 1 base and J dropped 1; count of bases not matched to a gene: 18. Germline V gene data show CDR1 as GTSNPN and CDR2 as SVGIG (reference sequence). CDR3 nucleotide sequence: TGTGCCTGGAGTGAAAAAACAGCCGGGACTAGCGGGCCGGGGGGCACAGATACGCAGTATTTT. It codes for CAWSEKTAGTSGPGGTDTQYF.

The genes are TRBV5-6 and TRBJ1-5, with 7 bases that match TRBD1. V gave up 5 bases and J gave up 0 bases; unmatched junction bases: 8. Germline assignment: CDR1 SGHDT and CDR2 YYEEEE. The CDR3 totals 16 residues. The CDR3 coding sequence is TGTGCCAGCAGTTTATTTGGACAGGATAGCAATCAGCCCCAGCATTTT. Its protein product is CASSLFGQDSNQPQHF. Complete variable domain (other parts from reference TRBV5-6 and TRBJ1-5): DAGVTQSPTHLIKTRGQQVTLRCSPKSGHDTVSWYQQALGQGPQFIFQYYEEEERQRGNFPDRFSGHQFPNYSSELNVNALLLGDSALYLCASSLFGQDSNQPQHFGDGTRLSIL.

The CDR3 spells CASSQGQLIAKNIQYF. The CDR3 DNA sequence: TGTGCCAGCAGCCAGGGACAGCTTATAGCCAAAAACATTCAGTACTTC. The chain joins TRBV5-4 to TRBJ2-4; 7 bases fit TRBD1. CDR1 is SGHNT and CDR2 is YYREEE in the germline V gene (reference sequence). The CDR3 is made up of 16 amino acids. V was clipped by 4 bases and J by 0 bases; unmatched bases: 7.

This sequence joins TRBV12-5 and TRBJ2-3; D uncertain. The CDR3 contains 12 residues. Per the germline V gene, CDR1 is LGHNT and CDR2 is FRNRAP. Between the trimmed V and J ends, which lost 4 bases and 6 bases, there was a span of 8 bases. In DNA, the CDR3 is TGTGCTAGTGGTTCCTCCGGGGATACGCAGTATTTT. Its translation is CASGSSGDTQYF.

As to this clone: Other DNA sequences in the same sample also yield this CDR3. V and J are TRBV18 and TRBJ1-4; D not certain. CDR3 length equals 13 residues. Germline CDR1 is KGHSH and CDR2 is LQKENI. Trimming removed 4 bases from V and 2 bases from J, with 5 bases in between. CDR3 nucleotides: TGTGCCAGCTCACGGGGTACTAATGAAAAACTGTTTTTT. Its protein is CASSRGTNEKLFF.

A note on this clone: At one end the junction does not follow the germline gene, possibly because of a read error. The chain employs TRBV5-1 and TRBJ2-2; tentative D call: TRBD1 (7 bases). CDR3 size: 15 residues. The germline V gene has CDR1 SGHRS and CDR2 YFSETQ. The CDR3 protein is CASSLSTGNTGGLFF. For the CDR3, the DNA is TGCGCCAGCAGCTTGTCGACAGGGAACACCGGGGGGCTGTTTTTT.

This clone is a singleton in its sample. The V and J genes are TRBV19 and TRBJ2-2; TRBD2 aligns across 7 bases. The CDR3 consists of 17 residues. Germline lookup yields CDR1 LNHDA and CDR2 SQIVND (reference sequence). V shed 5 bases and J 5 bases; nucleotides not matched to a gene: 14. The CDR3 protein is CASSPGLAGLVTGELFF. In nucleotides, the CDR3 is TGTGCCAGTAGTCCGGGATTAGCGGGTCTAGTTACCGGGGAGCTGTTTTTT.

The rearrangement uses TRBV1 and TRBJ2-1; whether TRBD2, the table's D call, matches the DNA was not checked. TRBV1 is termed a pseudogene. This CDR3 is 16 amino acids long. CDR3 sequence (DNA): TGCACCAGCAGCCAAGGATCGGCTAGCCGACGGCATGAGCAGTTCTTC. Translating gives CTSSQGSASRRHEQFF.

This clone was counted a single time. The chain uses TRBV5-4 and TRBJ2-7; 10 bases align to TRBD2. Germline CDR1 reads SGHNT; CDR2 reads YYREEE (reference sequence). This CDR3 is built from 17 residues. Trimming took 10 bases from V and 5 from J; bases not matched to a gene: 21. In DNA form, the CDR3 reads TGTGCCTGGCGGCGGCCAGCGGGAGGGCCTATAGGAGACGAGCAGTACTTC. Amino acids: CAWRRPAGGPIGDEQYF.

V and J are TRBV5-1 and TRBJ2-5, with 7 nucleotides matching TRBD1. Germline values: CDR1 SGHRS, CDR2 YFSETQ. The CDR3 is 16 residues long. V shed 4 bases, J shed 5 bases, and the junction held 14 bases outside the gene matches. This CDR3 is CASSLNQGQRGETQYF. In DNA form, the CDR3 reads TGCGCCAGCAGCCTCAACCAGGGACAGAGGGGGGAGACCCAGTACTTC.